This T cell receptor beta chain was captured in a study of cytomegalovirus exposure and HLA in healthy donors. In the study overall: Genotyping showed roughly 81% of approximately 430 donors falling in the Caucasian-associated ancestry cluster.

Germline CDR1 SGHRS, CDR2 YFSETQ. The CDR3 has 12 residues. Trimming pared 4 bases from V and 4 bases from J, leaving 8 bases between. Researchers ran the PCR with 60 Vbeta and 13 Jbeta primers. Profiling relied on immunoSEQ multiplex PCR, and the TCRdb table lists in-frame clones only, not all of them. The table includes some 140,000 clones, more than 75% detected once. Study conclusions and caveats: The study carried out a later analysis of TCR beta sequences. It associated around 17,000 of them with specific HLA alleles at a false discovery rate of 0.05.

To note about this clone: The antigen is not known.

Specimen: PBMCs. This chain connects TRBV5-1 to TRBJ1-1, with a tentative D call TRBD1 (6 bases). This clonotype was obtained from a man in his thirties or forties in good health and CMV-seropositive. In nucleotides, the CDR3 is TGCGCCAGCAGCCTACAGGGCACTGAAGCTTTCTTT. Translation: CASSLQGTEAFF.